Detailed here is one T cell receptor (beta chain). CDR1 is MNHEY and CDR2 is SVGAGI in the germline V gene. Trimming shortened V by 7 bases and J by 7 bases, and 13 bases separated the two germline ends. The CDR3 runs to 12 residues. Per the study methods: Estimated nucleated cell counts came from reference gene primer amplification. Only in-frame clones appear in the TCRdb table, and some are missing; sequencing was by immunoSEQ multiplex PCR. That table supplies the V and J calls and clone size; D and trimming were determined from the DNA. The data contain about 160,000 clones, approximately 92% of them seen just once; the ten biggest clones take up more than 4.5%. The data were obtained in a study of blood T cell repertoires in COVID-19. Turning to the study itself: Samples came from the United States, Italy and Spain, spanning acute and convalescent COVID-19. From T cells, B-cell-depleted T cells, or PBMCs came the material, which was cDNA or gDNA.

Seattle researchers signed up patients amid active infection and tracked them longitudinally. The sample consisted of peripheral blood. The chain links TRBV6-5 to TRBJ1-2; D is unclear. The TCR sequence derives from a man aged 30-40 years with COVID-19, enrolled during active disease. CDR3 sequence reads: CASTPRAGGYTF. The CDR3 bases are TGTGCCAGCACCCCTCGAGCGGGTGGCTACACCTTC.